This record concerns one T cell receptor beta chain sequence. Its antigen remains unknown. The CDR3 extends over 15 amino acids. The V end was cut by 4 bases, the J end by 1 base, with 13 bases between. Per germline, CDR1 MNHNS and CDR2 SASEGT. Treatment indicated: oral pan-JAK inhibitor, 5-10 mg twice daily. Investigators isolated RNA and reverse transcribed it into cDNA to act as the sequencing template. Clones were read by immunoSEQ multiplex PCR, and TCRdb kept only the in-frame ones, dropping some. In the table there are approximately 200,000 clones, around 56% of which are singletons. These data come from a study of CD8+ T cells in alopecia areata. Study-wide results and caveats: Among patients, TCR sharing was less clear than in mice, a difference possibly due in part to HLA diversity in the patient population.

The clonotype comes from a human donor with alopecia areata. Here the sequenced sample was CD4+ T cells sorted from blood, taken at week 4, from a patient treated with tofacitinib. The chain joins TRBV6-1 to TRBJ1-1; possibly TRBD1 for D (5 bases). The CDR3 nucleotides are TGTGCCAGCAGTGGCCGTGGGGGAAGGAACACTGAAGCTTTCTTT. Translating it yields CASSGRGGRNTEAFF.